The rows below give T cell receptor beta chains drawn from one sample of a study of T cells in Graves' hyperthyroidism and ophthalmopathy. A single record per CDR3 protein comes from TCRdb applying MiXCR to the multiplex PCR reads. The data contain more than 450,000 distinct CDR3 sequences, 14% of them singletons. The specimen was blood. The origin of the receptors is a middle-aged woman with Graves' hyperthyroidism. The conserved cysteine and the conserved F or W are not part of the CDR3 here. Each record gives: V gene, J gene, CDR3 protein.

V gene: TRBV3-1; J gene: TRBJ1-2; CDR3 protein: ASSQDVRRSYGYT
V gene: TRBV20-1; J gene: TRBJ2-3; CDR3 protein: SARGNRVFDADTQY
V gene: TRBV3-1; J gene: TRBJ1-4; CDR3 protein: ASSRGLATTNEKLF
V gene: TRBV12-3/TRBV12-4; J gene: TRBJ2-7; CDR3 protein: ASSPRVTFDEQY
V gene: TRBV5-5; J gene: TRBJ1-6; CDR3 protein: ASSSAQGLASYNSPLH
V gene: TRBV24-1; J gene: TRBJ2-2; CDR3 protein: ATSRENTGELF
V gene: TRBV6-2/TRBV6-3; J gene: TRBJ2-3; CDR3 protein: AGSRLTFGRAPDTQY
V gene: TRBV12-3/TRBV12-4; J gene: TRBJ2-7; CDR3 protein: ASSTRDITYEQY
V gene: TRBV6-5; J gene: TRBJ2-7; CDR3 protein: ASSYGGPTYEQY
V gene: TRBV28; J gene: TRBJ2-2; CDR3 protein: ASSPVVGGELF
V gene: TRBV27; J gene: TRBJ2-1; CDR3 protein: ASSGTGLNEQF
V gene: TRBV29-1; J gene: TRBJ1-4; CDR3 protein: SVEAGQEEVKLF
V gene: TRBV28; J gene: TRBJ1-1; CDR3 protein: ASRPTGFLGTEAF
V gene: TRBV27; J gene: TRBJ2-5; CDR3 protein: ASTRGWDQETQY
V gene: TRBV11-2; J gene: TRBJ2-7; CDR3 protein: ASSLYAESSYEQY